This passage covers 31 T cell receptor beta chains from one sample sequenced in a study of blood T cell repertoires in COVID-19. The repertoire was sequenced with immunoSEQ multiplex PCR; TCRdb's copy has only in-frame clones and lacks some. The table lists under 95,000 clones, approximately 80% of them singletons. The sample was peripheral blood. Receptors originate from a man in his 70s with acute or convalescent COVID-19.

The CDR3 nucleotides read TGTGCCAGCAGCCTGCGCGGGGGGTACGAGCAGTACTTC. Its protein product is CASSLRGGYEQYF. The J gene is TRBJ2-7, the V gene TRBV5-4; 8 bases line up with TRBD2. This CDR3 is built from 13 residues. The germline V gene has CDR1 SGHNT and CDR2 YYREEE (reference sequence). With 4 bases clipped from V and 4 bases from J, the junction kept 4 bases outside the gene matches.

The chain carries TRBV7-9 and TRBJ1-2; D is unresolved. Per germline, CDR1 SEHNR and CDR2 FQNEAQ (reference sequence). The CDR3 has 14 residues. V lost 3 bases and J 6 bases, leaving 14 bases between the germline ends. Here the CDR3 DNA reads TGTGCCAGCAGCTTCGGTAGCAGAAGCCATGGCTACACCTTC. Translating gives CASSFGSRSHGYTF.

In nucleotides, the CDR3 is TGCGCCAGCAGCCAAGCGGGGGGCTACAATGAGCAGTTCTTC. Protein sequence: CASSQAGGYNEQFF. The V and J genes are TRBV4-1 and TRBJ2-1; TRBD2 matches 7 bases. The CDR3 runs 14 residues. With V trimmed by 1 base and J by 3 bases, 0 bases remained unmatched. Germline loops: CDR1 MGHRA, CDR2 YSYEKL.

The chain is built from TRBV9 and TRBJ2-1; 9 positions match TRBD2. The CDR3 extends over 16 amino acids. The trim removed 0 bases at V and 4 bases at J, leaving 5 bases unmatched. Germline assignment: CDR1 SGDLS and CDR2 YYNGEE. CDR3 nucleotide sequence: TGTGCCAGCAGCGTAGCTGGGAGCGGGGGGTACAATGAGCAGTTCTTC. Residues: CASSVAGSGGYNEQFF.

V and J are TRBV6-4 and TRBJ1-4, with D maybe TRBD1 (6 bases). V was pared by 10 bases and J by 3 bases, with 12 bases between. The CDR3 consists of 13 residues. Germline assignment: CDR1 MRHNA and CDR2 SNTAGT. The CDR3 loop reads CANLYRANEKLFF. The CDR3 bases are TGTGCCAACCTGTACAGGGCTAATGAAAAACTGTTTTTT.

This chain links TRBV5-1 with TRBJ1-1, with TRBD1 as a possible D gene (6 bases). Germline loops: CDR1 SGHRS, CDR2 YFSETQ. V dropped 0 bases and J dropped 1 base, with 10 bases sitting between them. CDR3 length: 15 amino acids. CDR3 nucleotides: TGCGCCAGCAGCTTGGGTGGCAGGGGGAACACTGAAGCTTTCTTT. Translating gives CASSLGGRGNTEAFF.

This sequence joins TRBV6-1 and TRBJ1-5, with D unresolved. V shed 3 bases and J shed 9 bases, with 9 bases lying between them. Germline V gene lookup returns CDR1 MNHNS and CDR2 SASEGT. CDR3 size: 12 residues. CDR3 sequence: CASSDVGLPQHF. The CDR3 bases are TGTGCCAGCAGTGATGTTGGACTGCCCCAGCATTTT.

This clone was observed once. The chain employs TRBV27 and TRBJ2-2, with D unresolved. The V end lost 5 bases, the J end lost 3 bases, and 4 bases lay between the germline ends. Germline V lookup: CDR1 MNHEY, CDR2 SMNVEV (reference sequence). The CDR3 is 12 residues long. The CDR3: CASSTHTGELFF. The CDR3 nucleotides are TGTGCCAGCAGTACTCACACCGGGGAGCTGTTTTTT.

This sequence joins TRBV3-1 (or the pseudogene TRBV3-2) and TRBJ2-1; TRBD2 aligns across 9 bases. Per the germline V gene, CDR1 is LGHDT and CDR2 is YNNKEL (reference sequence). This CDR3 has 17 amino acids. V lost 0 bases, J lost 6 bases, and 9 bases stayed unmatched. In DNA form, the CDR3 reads TGTGCCAGCAGCCAAGATGTGCGGCTAGCGGGGACCAATGAGCAGTTCTTC. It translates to CASSQDVRLAGTNEQFF.

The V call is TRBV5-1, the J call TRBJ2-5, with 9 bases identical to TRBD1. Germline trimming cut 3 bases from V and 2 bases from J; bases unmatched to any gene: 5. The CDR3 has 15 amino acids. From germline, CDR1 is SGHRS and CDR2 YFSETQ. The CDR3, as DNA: TGCGCCAGCAGCTCCCCGACAGGGGGTCAAGAGACCCAGTACTTC. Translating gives CASSSPTGGQETQYF.

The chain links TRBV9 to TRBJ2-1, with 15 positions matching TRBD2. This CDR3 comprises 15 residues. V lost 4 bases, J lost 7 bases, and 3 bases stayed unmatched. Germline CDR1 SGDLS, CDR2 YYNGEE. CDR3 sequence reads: CASSRTSGGANEQFF. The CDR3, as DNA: TGTGCCAGCAGCCGGACTAGCGGGGGGGCAAATGAGCAGTTCTTC.

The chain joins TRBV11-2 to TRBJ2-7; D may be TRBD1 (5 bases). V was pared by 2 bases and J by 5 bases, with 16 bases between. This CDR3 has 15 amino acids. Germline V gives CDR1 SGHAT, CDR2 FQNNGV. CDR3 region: CASSLNAQGAHEQYV. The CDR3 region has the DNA TGTGCCAGCAGCTTAAACGCGCAGGGTGCACACGAGCAGTACGTC.

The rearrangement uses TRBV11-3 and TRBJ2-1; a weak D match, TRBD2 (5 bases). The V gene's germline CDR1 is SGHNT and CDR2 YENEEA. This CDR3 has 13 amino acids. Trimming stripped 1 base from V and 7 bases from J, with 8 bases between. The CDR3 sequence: CASSLVGANEQFF. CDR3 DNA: TGTGCCAGCAGCTTAGTGGGAGCTAATGAGCAGTTCTTC.

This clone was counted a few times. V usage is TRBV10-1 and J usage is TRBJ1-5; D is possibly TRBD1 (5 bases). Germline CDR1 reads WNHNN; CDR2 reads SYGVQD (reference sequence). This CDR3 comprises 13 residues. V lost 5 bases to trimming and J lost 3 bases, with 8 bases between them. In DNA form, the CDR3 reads TGCGCCAGCAGTCGACAGCTCAATCAGCCCCAGCATTTT. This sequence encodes CASSRQLNQPQHF.

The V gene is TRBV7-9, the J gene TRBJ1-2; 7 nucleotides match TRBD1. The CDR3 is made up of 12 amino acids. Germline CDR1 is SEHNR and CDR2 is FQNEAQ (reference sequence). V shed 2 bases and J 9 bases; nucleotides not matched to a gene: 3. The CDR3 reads CASSLSDRSYTF. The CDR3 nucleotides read TGTGCCAGCAGCTTATCGGACAGGAGCTACACCTTC.

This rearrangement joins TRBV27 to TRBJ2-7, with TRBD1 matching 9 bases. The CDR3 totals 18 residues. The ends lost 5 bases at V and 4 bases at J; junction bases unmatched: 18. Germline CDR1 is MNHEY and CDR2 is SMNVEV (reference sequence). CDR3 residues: CASSPTLGTGIIGYEQYF. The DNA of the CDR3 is TGTGCCAGCAGTCCTACGCTGGGGACAGGGATAATTGGGTACGAGCAGTACTTC.

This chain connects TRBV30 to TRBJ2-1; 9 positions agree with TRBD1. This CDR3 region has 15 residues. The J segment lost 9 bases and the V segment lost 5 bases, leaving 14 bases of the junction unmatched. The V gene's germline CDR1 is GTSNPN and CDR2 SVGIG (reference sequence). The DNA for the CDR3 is TGTGCCTGGGGGGAGAGGGACAGGGATACTAGTGAGCAGTTCTTC. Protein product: CAWGERDRDTSEQFF.

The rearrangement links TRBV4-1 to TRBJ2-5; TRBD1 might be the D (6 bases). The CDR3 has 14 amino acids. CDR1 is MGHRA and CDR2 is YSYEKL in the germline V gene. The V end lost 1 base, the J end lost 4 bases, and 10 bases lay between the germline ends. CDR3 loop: CASSQAWTAETQYF. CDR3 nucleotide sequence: TGCGCCAGCAGCCAAGCCTGGACAGCAGAGACCCAGTACTTC.

The CDR3 reads CSVAMRLQTTEAFF. The CDR3 region has the DNA TGCAGCGTTGCTATGAGACTCCAAACCACTGAAGCTTTCTTT. The chain carries TRBV29-1 and TRBJ1-1; D not resolved. This CDR3 is built from 14 residues. The V gene's germline CDR1 is SQVTM and CDR2 ANQGSEA. Trimming removed 4 bases from V and 4 bases from J, with 16 bases in between.

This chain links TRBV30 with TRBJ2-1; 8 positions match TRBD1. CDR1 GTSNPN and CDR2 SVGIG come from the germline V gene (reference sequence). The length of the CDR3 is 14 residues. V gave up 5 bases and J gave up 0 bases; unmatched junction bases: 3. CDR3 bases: TGTGCCTGGGTAACAGGGGGCTCCTACAATGAGCAGTTCTTC. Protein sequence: CAWVTGGSYNEQFF.

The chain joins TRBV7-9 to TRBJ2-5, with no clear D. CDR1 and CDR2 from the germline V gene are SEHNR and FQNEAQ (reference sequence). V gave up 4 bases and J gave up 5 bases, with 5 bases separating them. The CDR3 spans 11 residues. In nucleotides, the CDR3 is TGTGCCAGCAGCTCAATGGAGACCCAGTACTTC. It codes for CASSSMETQYF.

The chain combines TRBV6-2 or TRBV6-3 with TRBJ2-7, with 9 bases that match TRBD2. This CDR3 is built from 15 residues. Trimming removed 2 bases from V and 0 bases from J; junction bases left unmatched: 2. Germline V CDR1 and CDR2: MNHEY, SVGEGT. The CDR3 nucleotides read TGTGCCAGCAGTTACCGCGGGGGGGCCTCCTACGAGCAGTACGTC. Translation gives CASSYRGGASYEQYV.

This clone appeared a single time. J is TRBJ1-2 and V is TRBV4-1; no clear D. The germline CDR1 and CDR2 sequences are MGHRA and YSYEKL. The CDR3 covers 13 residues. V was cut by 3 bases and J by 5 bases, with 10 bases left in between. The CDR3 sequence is CASSQADRYGYTF. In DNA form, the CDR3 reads TGCGCCAGCAGCCAGGCGGATCGTTATGGCTACACCTTC.

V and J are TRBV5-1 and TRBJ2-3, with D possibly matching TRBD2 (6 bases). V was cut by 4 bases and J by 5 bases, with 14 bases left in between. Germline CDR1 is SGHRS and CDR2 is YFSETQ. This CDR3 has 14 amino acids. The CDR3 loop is CASSLGLPLDTQYF. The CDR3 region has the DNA TGCGCCAGCAGCCTGGGACTCCCGCTAGATACGCAGTATTTT.

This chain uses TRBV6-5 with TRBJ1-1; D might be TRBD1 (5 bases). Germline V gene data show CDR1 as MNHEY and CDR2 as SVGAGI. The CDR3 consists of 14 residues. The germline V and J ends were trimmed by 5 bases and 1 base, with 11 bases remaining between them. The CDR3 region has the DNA TGTGCCAGCAGTCCTTTAAGGGGGAACACTGAAGCTTTCTTT. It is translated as CASSPLRGNTEAFF.

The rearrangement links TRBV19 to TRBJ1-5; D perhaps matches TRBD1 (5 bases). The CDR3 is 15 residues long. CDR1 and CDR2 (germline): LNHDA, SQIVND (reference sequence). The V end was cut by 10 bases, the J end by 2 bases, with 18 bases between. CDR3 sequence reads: CATQFQGGGNQPQHF. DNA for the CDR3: TGTGCCACTCAATTCCAGGGAGGCGGCAATCAGCCCCAGCATTTT.

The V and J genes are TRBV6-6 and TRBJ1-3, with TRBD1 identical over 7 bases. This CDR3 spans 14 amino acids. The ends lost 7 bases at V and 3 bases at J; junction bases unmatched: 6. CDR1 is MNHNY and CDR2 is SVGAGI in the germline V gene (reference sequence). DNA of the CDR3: TGTGCCAGCACCCTGACAGGGCTTGGAAACACCATATATTTT. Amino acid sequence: CASTLTGLGNTIYF.

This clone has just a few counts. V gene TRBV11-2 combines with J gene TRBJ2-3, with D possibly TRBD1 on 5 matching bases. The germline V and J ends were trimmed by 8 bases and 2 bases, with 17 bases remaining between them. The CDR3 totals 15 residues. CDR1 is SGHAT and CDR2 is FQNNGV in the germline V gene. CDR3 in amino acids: CASSTGHIITDTQYF. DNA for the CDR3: TGTGCCAGCTCTACAGGACATATAATCACAGATACGCAGTATTTT.

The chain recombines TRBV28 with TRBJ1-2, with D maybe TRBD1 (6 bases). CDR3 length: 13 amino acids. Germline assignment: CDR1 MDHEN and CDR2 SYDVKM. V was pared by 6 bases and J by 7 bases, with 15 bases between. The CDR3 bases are TGTGCCAGCAGACCACAGGGCTTCGGTGGCTACACCTTC. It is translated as CASRPQGFGGYTF.

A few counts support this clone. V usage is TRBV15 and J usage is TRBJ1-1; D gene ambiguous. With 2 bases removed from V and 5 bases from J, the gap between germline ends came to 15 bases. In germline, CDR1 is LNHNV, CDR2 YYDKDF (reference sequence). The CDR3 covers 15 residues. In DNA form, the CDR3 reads TGTGCCACCAGCAGAACAACAGCTATGGGTACTGAAGCTTTCTTT. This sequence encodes CATSRTTAMGTEAFF.

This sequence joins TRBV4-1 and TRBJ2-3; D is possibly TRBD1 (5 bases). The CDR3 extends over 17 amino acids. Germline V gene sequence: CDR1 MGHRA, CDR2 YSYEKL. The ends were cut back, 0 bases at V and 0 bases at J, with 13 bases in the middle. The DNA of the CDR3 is TGCGCCAGCAGCCAAGACAGGGATTCCTCTAGCACAGATACGCAGTATTTT. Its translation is CASSQDRDSSSTDTQYF.